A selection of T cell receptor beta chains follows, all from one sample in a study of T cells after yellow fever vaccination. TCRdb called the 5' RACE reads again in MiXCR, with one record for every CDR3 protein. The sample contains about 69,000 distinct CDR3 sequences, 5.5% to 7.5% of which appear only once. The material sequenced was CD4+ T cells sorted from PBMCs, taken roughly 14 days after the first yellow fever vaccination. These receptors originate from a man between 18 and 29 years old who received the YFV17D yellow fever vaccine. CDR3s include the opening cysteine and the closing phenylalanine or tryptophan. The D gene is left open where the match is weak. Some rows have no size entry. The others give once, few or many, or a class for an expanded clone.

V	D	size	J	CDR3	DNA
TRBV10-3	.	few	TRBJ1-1	CAISESSLGTNTEAFF	TGTGCCATCAGTGAGTCGAGCCTGGGCACCAACACTGAAGCTTTCTTT
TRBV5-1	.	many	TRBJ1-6	CASSLVDRHNSPLHF	TGCGCCAGCAGCTTGGTGGACCGCCATAATTCACCCCTCCACTTT
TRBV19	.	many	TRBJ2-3	CASSRGGGSTDTQYF	TGTGCCAGTAGCCGGGGAGGAGGGAGCACAGATACGCAGTATTTT
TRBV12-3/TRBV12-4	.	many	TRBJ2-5	CASSRSRDQETQYF	TGTGCCAGCAGCCGGTCCCGAGACCAAGAGACCCAGTACTTC
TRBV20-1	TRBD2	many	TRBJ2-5	CSAGTSGPGETQYF	TGCAGTGCTGGGACTAGCGGTCCGGGGGAGACCCAGTACTTC
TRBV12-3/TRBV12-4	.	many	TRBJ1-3	CASSVLGNTIYF	TGTGCCAGCAGTGTCCTTGGAAACACCATATATTTT
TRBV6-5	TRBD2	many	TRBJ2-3	CASSSRKLAGGPDTQYF	TGTGCCAGCAGTTCCCGCAAACTAGCGGGGGGTCCAGATACGCAGTATTTT
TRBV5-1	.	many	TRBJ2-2	CASSSDREAGELFF	TGCGCCAGCAGCTCCGACAGGGAGGCCGGGGAGCTGTTTTTT
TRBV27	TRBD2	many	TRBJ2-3	CASSQGGVASGTLGTDTQYF	TGTGCCAGCAGCCAAGGGGGTGTGGCTAGCGGGACCCTTGGCACAGATACGCAGTATTTT
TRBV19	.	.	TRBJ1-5	CASSISWDARNQPQHF	TGTGCCAGTAGTATAAGTTGGGACGCCAGAAATCAGCCCCAGCATTTT
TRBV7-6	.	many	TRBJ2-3	CASSVADTQYF	TGTGCCAGCAGCGTAGCAGATACGCAGTATTTT
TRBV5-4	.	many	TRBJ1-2	CASSLVQGDGYTF	TGTGCCAGCAGCTTGGTACAGGGCGATGGCTACACCTTC
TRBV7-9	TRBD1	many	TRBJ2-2	CASSRGQGASSLGELFF	TGTGCCAGCAGCCGGGGACAGGGGGCTTCTTCCCTCGGGGAGCTGTTTTTT
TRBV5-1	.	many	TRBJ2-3	CASSPDSTIDTQYF	TGCGCCAGCAGCCCGGACAGCACCATTGATACGCAGTATTTT
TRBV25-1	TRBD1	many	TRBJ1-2	CASSEYRTGGGYTF	TGTGCCAGCAGTGAATATAGGACAGGGGGTGGCTACACCTTC
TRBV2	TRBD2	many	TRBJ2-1	CASAGGPLAGGNNEQFF	TGTGCCAGCGCGGGGGGACCACTAGCGGGGGGCAACAATGAGCAGTTCTTC
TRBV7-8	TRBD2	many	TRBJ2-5	CASSGGGETQYF	TGTGCCAGCAGCGGCGGGGGAGAGACCCAGTACTTC
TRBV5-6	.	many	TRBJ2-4	CASSLVTAGLAKNIQYF	TGTGCCAGCAGCTTGGTAACGGCGGGCCTAGCCAAAAACATTCAGTACTTC
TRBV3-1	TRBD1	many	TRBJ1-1	CASSRQQGGTEAFF	TGTGCCAGCAGCCGCCAACAGGGGGGTACTGAAGCTTTCTTT
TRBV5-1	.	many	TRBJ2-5	CASSPSEETQYF	TGCGCCAGCAGCCCGTCAGAAGAGACCCAGTACTTC
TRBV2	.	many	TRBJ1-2	CASSAPGGDGYTF	TGTGCCAGCAGTGCACCGGGCGGAGATGGCTACACCTTC
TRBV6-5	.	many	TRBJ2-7	CASSYGPSSYEQYF	TGTGCCAGCAGTTATGGACCGAGCTCCTACGAGCAGTACTTC